Presented here are 15 T cell receptor beta chains from one specimen sequenced in a study of cytomegalovirus exposure and HLA in healthy donors. The PCR was carried out with 60 Vbeta primers and 13 Jbeta primers. Generated by immunoSEQ multiplex PCR, the TCRdb table keeps only in-frame clones and is missing some. The sample yields 150,000 to 200,000 clones, roughly 85% seen once. The sample was PBMCs. The receptors derive from a woman aged 25 to 39 in good health and CMV-seropositive.

The genes are TRBV18 and TRBJ2-5; 9 positions agree with TRBD2. Germline V gene lookup returns CDR1 KGHSH and CDR2 LQKENI. The CDR3 consists of 14 residues. Germline trimming cut 4 bases from V and 1 base from J; bases unmatched to any gene: 1. The CDR3 here is CASSRTSAQETQYF. In nucleotides, the CDR3 is TGTGCCAGCTCACGGACTAGCGCCCAAGAGACCCAGTACTTC.

This sequence joins TRBV4-3 and TRBJ1-1, with D possibly TRBD1 on 5 matching bases. Germline CDR1 LGHNA, CDR2 YSLEER. The CDR3 has 12 residues. The germline V and J ends were trimmed by 2 bases and 5 bases, with 6 bases remaining between them. The CDR3 nucleotides read TGCGCCAGCAGCCAAAGGGGAACTGAAGCTTTCTTT. It specifies CASSQRGTEAFF.

The chain carries TRBV29-1 and TRBJ1-2; unclear D gene. The CDR3 is 14 amino acids. V was cut by 0 bases and J by 4 bases, with 12 bases left in between. CDR1 is SQVTM and CDR2 is ANQGSEA in the germline V gene. The CDR3, as DNA: TGCAGCGTTGAAGATCAAGCTTCGGGCTATGGCTACACCTTC. Protein: CSVEDQASGYGYTF.

The DNA of the CDR3 is TGTGCCAGCAGCTTAGTTGGGCTGATCAGCTCCTACGAGCAGTACTTC. This translates into CASSLVGLISSYEQYF. V usage is TRBV7-2 and J usage is TRBJ2-7; D unclear. The CDR3 is 16 amino acids. Germline-derived CDR1 and CDR2 are SGHTA and FQGNSA. The germline V and J ends were trimmed by 1 base and 0 bases, with 13 bases remaining between them.

The chain links TRBV11-2 to TRBJ2-5; D ambiguous. With 1 base removed from V and 1 base from J, the gap between germline ends came to 7 bases. Germline V CDR1 and CDR2: SGHAT, FQNNGV. The CDR3 sequence is 14 residues long. The CDR3 sequence is CASSLARIQETQYF. The CDR3 region has the DNA TGTGCCAGCAGCTTAGCCAGAATCCAAGAGACCCAGTACTTC.

This clone was found once. The V gene is TRBV4-1, the J gene TRBJ2-1, with TRBD1 matching 7 bases. Germline CDR1 is MGHRA and CDR2 is YSYEKL. Unmatched junction bases numbered 15, after V lost 4 bases and J lost 9 bases. The length of the CDR3 is 16 residues. The CDR3 here is CASSRPRDRDVVEQFF. In DNA, the CDR3 is TGCGCCAGCAGCCGCCCCCGAGACAGGGATGTCGTTGAGCAGTTCTTC.

V gene TRBV4-3 combines with J gene TRBJ2-7; 9 nucleotides line up with TRBD1. Germline V lookup: CDR1 LGHNA, CDR2 YSLEER. J was trimmed by 3 bases and V by 0 bases; bases with no gene match: 6. The CDR3 covers 16 residues. The CDR3 region is CASSQDPPGQGYEQYF. The DNA for the CDR3 is TGCGCCAGCAGCCAAGATCCTCCGGGACAGGGCTACGAGCAGTACTTC.

The V call is TRBV29-1, the J call TRBJ1-1; 8 positions agree with TRBD1. The CDR3 contains 13 residues. Germline values: CDR1 SQVTM, CDR2 ANQGSEA. The J segment lost 11 bases and the V segment lost 7 bases, leaving 15 bases of the junction unmatched. CDR3 region: CSGLRDRYRRAFF. DNA for the CDR3: TGCAGCGGACTCCGGGACAGGTATCGGCGGGCTTTCTTT.

The chain links TRBV7-8 to TRBJ1-2; tentatively, D is TRBD1 (5 bases). The CDR3 totals 15 residues. From germline, CDR1 is SGHVS and CDR2 FQNEAQ. The V and J ends lost 5 bases and 2 bases respectively, with 15 bases between them. In DNA form, the CDR3 reads TGTGCCAGCAGCAACGGACAAAACTCAAACTATGGCTACACCTTC. Protein product: CASSNGQNSNYGYTF.

The chain has TRBV11-3 and TRBJ2-1, with D possibly matching TRBD2 (6 bases). Deletions cut 5 bases from V and 0 bases from J, with 17 bases between. The CDR3 contains 17 residues. Germline V gene lookup returns CDR1 SGHNT and CDR2 YENEEA. The CDR3 nucleotides are TGTGCCAGCAGCAACCGGGACTCTCCAAGCTCCTACAATGAGCAGTTCTTC. This encodes CASSNRDSPSSYNEQFF.

With regard to this clone: At one end the junction does not follow the germline gene, possibly because of a read error. The chain recombines TRBV5-4 with TRBJ2-7; 8 bases line up with TRBD2. This CDR3 has 14 amino acids. The germline V gene encodes CDR1 SGHNT and CDR2 YYREEE (reference sequence). The CDR3: CASSRAGVSHEQYF. In nucleotides, the CDR3 is TGTGCCAGCAGCAGAGCGGGAGTCTCCCACGAGCAGTACTTC.

Worth noting for this clone: Mismatch with germline at one junction end may stem from a read error. The rearrangement joins TRBV7-8 to TRBJ2-2; TRBD2 agrees at 10 bases. The germline gives CDR1 SGHVS, CDR2 FQNEAQ. This CDR3 spans 16 amino acids. The chain's CDR3 is CASSLLAGNPTGQLFF. CDR3 DNA sequence: TGTGCCAGCAGCCTACTAGCGGGGAACCCCACCGGGCAGCTGTTTTTT. Combining the CDR3 with reference TRBV7-8 and TRBJ2-2 gives the whole variable domain GAGVSQSPRYKVAKRGQDVALRCDPISGHVSLFWYQQALGQGPEFLTYFQNEAQLDKSGLPSDRFFAERPEGSVSTLKIQRTQQEDSAVYLCASSLLAGNPTGQLFFGEGSRLTVL.

This chain connects TRBV30 to TRBJ1-3; maybe TRBD1 (6 bases). Between the trimmed V and J ends, which lost 1 base and 2 bases, there was a span of 15 bases. Germline CDR1 GTSNPN, CDR2 SVGIG (reference sequence). The CDR3 runs to 16 residues. The CDR3 spells CAWSARTGGPGNTIYF. CDR3 sequence (DNA): TGTGCCTGGAGTGCCCGAACCGGGGGGCCTGGAAACACCATATATTTT.

The V call is TRBV9, the J call TRBJ1-1; no clear D gene. The CDR3 has 13 residues. Trimming took off 0 bases at V and 1 base at J, with 4 bases between the two ends. The germline gives CDR1 SGDLS, CDR2 YYNGEE. The DNA of the CDR3 is TGTGCCAGCAGCGTAGACGGGAACACTGAAGCTTTCTTT. It specifies CASSVDGNTEAFF.

This chain links TRBV19 with TRBJ2-3, with 7 bases fitting TRBD2. V dropped 4 bases and J dropped 1; count of bases not matched to a gene: 8. This CDR3 is 16 amino acids long. Germline values: CDR1 LNHDA, CDR2 SQIVND (reference sequence). CDR3: CASSTRREYGTDTQYF. CDR3 bases: TGTGCCAGTAGTACGCGGCGGGAGTACGGCACAGATACGCAGTATTTT.